Below are 24 T cell receptor beta chains sequenced from a single sample in a study of blood T cell repertoires in COVID-19. Assay used: immunoSEQ multiplex PCR; TCRdb lists only in-frame clones, some missing. Of roughly 180,000 clones listed, 80% are singletons. Sequenced input: PBMCs or T cells enriched from blood (not recorded which). The source is a man aged 55 to 70 who had been exposed to COVID-19.

This clone was recorded a few times. The chain couples TRBV27 to TRBJ2-7, with 8 bases identical to TRBD2. Germline V gives CDR1 MNHEY, CDR2 SMNVEV (reference sequence). Unmatched junction bases numbered 11, after V lost 1 base and J lost 0 bases. The CDR3 consists of 18 residues. The CDR3 DNA sequence: TGTGCCAGCAGTTTATGGTCTAAGGGCGGGAGGCCCTCCTACGAGCAGTACTTC. This translates into CASSLWSKGGRPSYEQYF.

For the CDR3, the DNA is TGTGCCGTCAGGGGGCACGAGACCCAGTACTTC. This sequence encodes CAVRGHETQYF. This chain links TRBV19 with TRBJ2-5; 8 bases line up with TRBD1. Per the germline V gene, CDR1 is LNHDA and CDR2 is SQIVND (reference sequence). J was trimmed by 5 bases and V by 11 bases; bases with no gene match: 4. This CDR3 spans 11 amino acids. Filled out from reference TRBV19 and TRBJ2-5, the complete variable domain reads DGGITQSPKYLFRKEGQNVTLSCEQNLNHDAMYWYRQDPGQGLRLIYYSQIVNDFQKGDIAEGYSVSREKKESFPLTVTSAQKNPTAFYLCAVRGHETQYFGPGTRLLVL.

The chain uses TRBV11-2 and TRBJ2-7; TRBD2 aligns across 8 bases. CDR1 is SGHAT, CDR2 FQNNGV, per germline. The V segment lost 0 bases and the J segment 0 bases; nucleotides outside the gene matches: 4. The length of the CDR3 is 16 residues. Written as DNA, the CDR3 is TGTGCCAGCAGCTTAGAGGTCGGGAGGGTCTCCTACGAGCAGTACTTC. Protein product: CASSLEVGRVSYEQYF.

By share, this clone counts as medium-sized (0.01 to 0.1%). V and J are TRBV5-4 and TRBJ1-2; 8 bases map to TRBD1. Per germline, CDR1 SGHNT and CDR2 YYREEE (reference sequence). CDR3 length: 12 amino acids. After removal of 9 bases from V and 8 bases from J, the junction contained 9 bases not matched to a gene. The CDR3 DNA reads TGTGCCATACGGACAGGGATGGGAGGCTACACCTTC. It encodes CAIRTGMGGYTF.

The CDR3 loop is CASRHNPQGNTEAFF. In DNA form, the CDR3 reads TGTGCCAGCAGACACAACCCTCAGGGGAACACTGAAGCTTTCTTT. The chain carries TRBV6-5 and TRBJ1-1; D might be TRBD1 (5 bases). Germline CDR1 MNHEY, CDR2 SVGAGI. The CDR3 covers 15 residues. The V gene lost 6 bases and the J gene lost 1 base, with 15 bases spanning the gap.

The chain combines TRBV19 with TRBJ2-5, with TRBD2 matching 15 bases. Germline CDR1 and CDR2: LNHDA and SQIVND (reference sequence). The length of the CDR3 is 17 residues. With V trimmed by 5 bases and J by 5 bases, 9 bases remained unmatched. CDR3 sequence reads: CASSPWTSGRAGETQYF. The CDR3 DNA is TGTGCCAGTAGTCCGTGGACTAGCGGGAGGGCCGGGGAGACCCAGTACTTC.

The V gene is TRBV9, the J gene TRBJ2-2; 15 bases are shared with TRBD2. Germline trimming cut 3 bases from V and 2 bases from J; bases unmatched to any gene: 8. This CDR3 has 19 residues. Germline V gene data show CDR1 as SGDLS and CDR2 as YYNGEE. CDR3 sequence reads: CASSARGLAGGRNTGELFF. The CDR3 DNA follows: TGTGCCAGCAGCGCACGGGGACTAGCGGGAGGTAGAAACACCGGGGAGCTGTTTTTT.

The rearrangement links TRBV30 to TRBJ2-6; 12 nucleotides match TRBD1. Unmatched junction bases numbered 5, after V lost 3 bases and J lost 2 bases. The CDR3 is made up of 17 amino acids. Germline V gene sequence: CDR1 GTSNPN, CDR2 SVGIG (reference sequence). The CDR3 DNA sequence: TGTGCCTGGAGGACGGGACAGGGGGCCCCTGGGGCCAACGTCCTGACTTTC. Translated: CAWRTGQGAPGANVLTF.

The V and J genes are TRBV7-2 and TRBJ2-5, with a possible D match to TRBD1 (5 bases). The CDR3 length is 15 residues. Germline V gives CDR1 SGHTA, CDR2 FQGNSA. Deletions cut 1 base from V and 4 bases from J, with 13 bases between. The CDR3 loop is CASSLDVRAAETQYF. Here the CDR3 DNA reads TGTGCCAGCAGCTTAGACGTCAGGGCCGCAGAGACCCAGTACTTC. Based on the CDR3 plus reference TRBV7-2 and TRBJ2-5, the full variable domain is GAGVSQSPSNKVTEKGKDVELRCDPISGHTALYWYRQSLGQGLEFLIYFQGNSAPDKSGLPSDRFSAERTGGSVSTLTIQRTQQEDSAVYLCASSLDVRAAETQYFGPGTRLLVL.

This clone was found many times. In DNA form, the CDR3 reads TGTGCCAGCAGCTTAAGTGCTGGGAGCTCCTACGAGCAGTACTTC. Residues: CASSLSAGSSYEQYF. V and J are TRBV11-1 and TRBJ2-7; D is possibly TRBD2 (5 bases). The CDR3 extends over 15 amino acids. Germline CDR1 SGHAT, CDR2 FQDESV (reference sequence). V lost 2 bases, J lost 0 bases, and 11 bases lay in between.

This chain links TRBV19 with TRBJ1-2; TRBD1 matches at 10 bases. V was clipped by 2 bases and J by 4 bases; unmatched bases: 10. The V gene's germline CDR1 is LNHDA and CDR2 SQIVND (reference sequence). This CDR3 is built from 17 residues. The CDR3 sequence is CASSIWGTGDRSYGYTF. The CDR3 bases are TGTGCCAGTAGTATATGGGGGACAGGGGATAGGAGCTATGGCTACACCTTC.

The J gene is TRBJ2-3, the V gene TRBV28; D remains ambiguous. Trimming left V 7 bases short and J 2 bases short, with 10 bases between. This CDR3 is built from 13 residues. Germline CDR1 is MDHEN and CDR2 is SYDVKM. CDR3 DNA: TGTGCCAGCATGCCCACATCCACAGATACGCAGTATTTT. Translating gives CASMPTSTDTQYF. Full variable domain (remainder filled in from reference TRBV28 and TRBJ2-3): DVKVTQSSRYLVKRTGEKVFLECVQDMDHENMFWYRQDPGLGLRLIYFSYDVKMKEKGDIPEGYSVSREKKERFSLILESASTNQTSMYLCASMPTSTDTQYFGPGTRLTVL.

This sequence joins TRBV5-8 and TRBJ2-3; 8 bases agree with TRBD2. Germline assignment: CDR1 SGHTS and CDR2 YDEGEE. With 5 bases clipped from V and 4 bases from J, the junction kept 9 bases outside the gene matches. This CDR3 contains 15 residues. CDR3 nucleotides: TGTGCCAGCAGTCCTAGCGGGTCCCCCCCAGATACGCAGTATTTT. As protein: CASSPSGSPPDTQYF. The variable domain in full, completed from reference TRBV5-8 and TRBJ2-3, reads EAGVTQSPTHLIKTRGQQATLRCSPISGHTSVYWYQQALGLGLQFLLWYDEGEERNRGNFPPRFSGRQFPNYSSELNVNALELEDSALYLCASSPSGSPPDTQYFGPGTRLTVL.

The chain carries TRBV5-1 and TRBJ1-2; 8 bases line up with TRBD1. Germline assignment: CDR1 SGHRS and CDR2 YFSETQ. Trimming removed 4 bases from V and 7 bases from J; junction bases left unmatched: 9. The CDR3 consists of 14 residues. This chain's CDR3 is CASSRGQVESGYTF. CDR3 sequence (DNA): TGCGCCAGCAGCAGGGGACAGGTAGAATCTGGCTACACCTTC.

This rearrangement joins TRBV28 to TRBJ1-1; D gene uncertain. The CDR3 loop spans 16 amino acids. Trimming stripped 5 bases from V and 0 bases from J, with 16 bases between. The V gene's germline CDR1 is MDHEN and CDR2 SYDVKM. The CDR3 nucleotides read TGTGCCAGCAGTCCCCCGAGGGCACAGCTGAACACTGAAGCTTTCTTT. Protein: CASSPPRAQLNTEAFF.

The genes are TRBV12-3 or TRBV12-4 and TRBJ2-7, with a possible D match to TRBD1 (5 bases). V was shortened by 1 base and J by 2 bases, with 6 bases between the two germline ends. There are 13 residues in the CDR3. The CDR3 loop reads CASSLDRTYEQYF. In nucleotides, the CDR3 is TGTGCCAGCAGTTTAGACAGGACCTACGAGCAGTACTTC.

The CDR3 sequence: CASSPQNTEAFF. DNA of the CDR3: TGTGCCAGCAGCCCCCAGAACACTGAAGCTTTCTTT. V and J are TRBV7-8 and TRBJ1-1; D not certain. The CDR3 covers 12 residues. Trimming removed 5 bases from V and 1 base from J, with 5 bases in between. Germline V gives CDR1 SGHVS, CDR2 FQNEAQ. The whole variable domain, remainder taken from reference TRBV7-8 and TRBJ1-1, is GAGVSQSPRYKVAKRGQDVALRCDPISGHVSLFWYQQALGQGPEFLTYFQNEAQLDKSGLPSDRFFAERPEGSVSTLKIQRTQQEDSAVYLCASSPQNTEAFFGQGTRLTVV.

V usage is TRBV25-1 and J usage is TRBJ1-4; 8 nucleotides line up with TRBD1. Trimming cost V 3 bases and J 6 bases; bases outside gene matches: 6. Germline-derived CDR1 and CDR2 are MGHDK and SYGVNS. CDR3 length: 15 amino acids. The CDR3 protein is CASSDNARGHEKLFF. The DNA for the CDR3 is TGTGCCAGCAGTGATAACGCCAGGGGGCATGAAAAACTGTTTTTT.

The J gene is TRBJ2-2, the V gene TRBV2; tentative D call: TRBD1 (5 bases). V gave up 1 base and J gave up 5 bases, with 5 bases separating them. The CDR3 sequence is 13 residues long. CDR1 and CDR2 from the germline V gene are SNHLY and FYNNEI. CDR3 nucleotide sequence: TGTGCCAGCAGTGAAGAGGGGACCGGGGAGCTGTTTTTT. Amino acids: CASSEEGTGELFF.

The chain recombines TRBV28 with TRBJ1-2; no definite D call. The ends were cut back, 7 bases at V and 2 bases at J, with 5 bases in the middle. This CDR3 contains 11 residues. Germline V lookup: CDR1 MDHEN, CDR2 SYDVKM. In DNA form, the CDR3 reads TGTGCCAGCACGTCGAACTATGGCTACACCTTC. Translating gives CASTSNYGYTF.

The J gene is TRBJ2-6, the V gene TRBV7-9; TRBD1 aligns across 8 bases. Germline V gene data show CDR1 as SEHNR and CDR2 as FQNEAQ (reference sequence). The trim removed 5 bases at V and 0 bases at J, leaving 12 bases unmatched. The CDR3 covers 19 residues. CDR3 loop: CASSPGQGSPRSGANVLTF. The CDR3 nucleotides are TGTGCCAGCAGCCCCGGACAGGGCAGTCCCCGCTCTGGGGCCAACGTCCTGACTTTC.

This rearrangement joins TRBV28 to TRBJ1-5, with TRBD1 matching 8 bases. CDR1 and CDR2 from the germline V gene are MDHEN and SYDVKM. J was trimmed by 6 bases and V by 3 bases; bases with no gene match: 16. The CDR3 sequence is 18 residues long. CDR3: CASSLLGGAGGVGQPQHF. In DNA form, the CDR3 reads TGTGCCAGCAGTTTGTTAGGTGGGGCAGGGGGCGTGGGTCAGCCCCAGCATTTT.

V and J are TRBV29-1 and TRBJ1-6, with 10 positions matching TRBD1. This CDR3 comprises 17 residues. CDR1 is SQVTM and CDR2 is ANQGSEA in the germline V gene. Germline trimming cut 1 base from V and 3 bases from J; bases unmatched to any gene: 6. In nucleotides, the CDR3 is TGCAGCGTTGAAGGACAGGGGGCAGAGTACTATAATTCACCCCTCCACTTT. The encoded protein is CSVEGQGAEYYNSPLHF. The full variable domain, its missing parts supplied by reference TRBV29-1 and TRBJ1-6, is SAVISQKPSRDICQRGTSLTIQCQVDSQVTMMFWYRQQPGQSLTLIATANQGSEATYESGFVIDKFPISRPNLTFSTLTVSNMSPEDSSIYLCSVEGQGAEYYNSPLHFGNGTRLTVT.

This clone was observed at least ten times. The chain recombines TRBV27 with TRBJ1-2; D may be TRBD1 (6 bases). CDR1 and CDR2 (germline): MNHEY, SMNVEV (reference sequence). Trimming stripped 2 bases from V and 7 bases from J, with 14 bases between. The CDR3 consists of 14 residues. CDR3 region: CASSLSTGQGGYTF. The CDR3 DNA is TGTGCCAGCAGTTTAAGTACAGGGCAGGGTGGCTACACCTTC.